This T cell receptor (beta chain) was sequenced for a study of naive and memory T cell subsets. Study-level results: There was no ground truth to check naive and memory subset results. Especially in CD8 cells, naive repertoires contained a few larger clonotypes, possibly CD45RA-re-expressing memory cells.

This clonotype was found a few times. Its cognate antigen is unknown. V shed 6 bases, J shed 5 bases, and the junction held 8 bases outside the gene matches. Germline CDR1 MNHEY, CDR2 SVGEGT. This CDR3 comprises 14 residues. An equimolar mix of two oligonucleotides served as the beta constant-region primer for TRBC1 and TRBC2. The ligated cDNA underwent four PCR rounds using SP2 and nested alpha and beta constant-region primers. TCRdb fed the UMI-ligation and nested PCR reads into MiXCR, producing one record per CDR3 protein. The table shows about 160,000 distinct CDR3 sequences, with roughly 20% occurring only once.

The rearrangement links TRBV6-2 or TRBV6-3 to TRBJ1-2, with 8 bases matching TRBD1. Source material: naive CD4+ T cells from blood. This TCR came from a human donor in good health. CDR3 DNA: TGTGCCAGCAGACGGACAGGGAGGGAGTATGGCTACACCTTC. Its translation: CASRRTGREYGYTF.